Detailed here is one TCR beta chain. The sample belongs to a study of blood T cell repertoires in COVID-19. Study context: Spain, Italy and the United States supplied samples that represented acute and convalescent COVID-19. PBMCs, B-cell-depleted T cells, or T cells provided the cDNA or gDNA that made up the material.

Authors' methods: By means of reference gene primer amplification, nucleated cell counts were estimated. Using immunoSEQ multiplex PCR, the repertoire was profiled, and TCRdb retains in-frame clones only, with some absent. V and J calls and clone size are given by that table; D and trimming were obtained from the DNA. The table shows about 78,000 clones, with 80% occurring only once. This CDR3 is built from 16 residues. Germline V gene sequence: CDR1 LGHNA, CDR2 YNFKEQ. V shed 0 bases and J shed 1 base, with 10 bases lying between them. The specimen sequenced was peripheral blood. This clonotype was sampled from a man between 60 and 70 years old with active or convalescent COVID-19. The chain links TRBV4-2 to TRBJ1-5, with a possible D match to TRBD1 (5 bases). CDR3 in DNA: TGTGCCAGCAGCCAAGAATGGCGGGACAGCAATCAGCCCCAGCATTTT. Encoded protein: CASSQEWRDSNQPQHF.